These 20 T cell receptor beta chains came from one sample sequenced in a study of T cell responses to AZD1222 COVID-19 vaccine. Data came from immunoSEQ multiplex PCR; TCRdb stores just in-frame clones and leaves some out. The sample gives some 120,000 clones, about 91% of which show up once; around 1.6% is in the top ten. Sequencing used peripheral blood, obtained 28 days after the second AZD1222 dose. Receptors originate from an adult who received the AZD1222 COVID-19 vaccine.

CDR3 DNA sequence: TGTGCCAGCATCCCTCGGTGGGGGTCAGACAGGGCCGATTCCTATGGCTACACCTTC. As protein: CASIPRWGSDRADSYGYTF. J is TRBJ1-2 and V is TRBV28; 7 nucleotides line up with TRBD1. Germline loops: CDR1 MDHEN, CDR2 SYDVKM. The ends lost 7 bases at V and 4 bases at J; junction bases unmatched: 24. This CDR3 comprises 19 residues.

The V and J genes are TRBV4-1 and TRBJ1-5; the D is unclear. The V and J ends lost 3 bases and 5 bases respectively, with 8 bases between them. The CDR3 consists of 13 residues. Germline assignment: CDR1 MGHRA and CDR2 YSYEKL. The CDR3 reads CASSQGLYQPQHF. CDR3 nucleotides: TGCGCCAGCAGCCAGGGGTTGTATCAGCCCCAGCATTTT.

The rearrangement links TRBV28 to TRBJ1-2; possibly TRBD1 for D (6 bases). The germline gives CDR1 MDHEN, CDR2 SYDVKM. CDR3 size: 12 residues. Trimming took 5 bases from V and 8 from J, leaving 12 bases between them. The CDR3: CASSRGAPGYTF. The CDR3 DNA reads as TGTGCCAGCAGTAGGGGGGCGCCCGGCTACACCTTC.

The chain's CDR3 is CASMDGKATF. For the CDR3, the DNA is TGTGCCAGCATGGACGGGAAAGCCACCTTC. The V and J genes are TRBV6-5 and TRBJ1-2; D remains unclear. The CDR3 contains 10 residues. Germline V gives CDR1 MNHEY, CDR2 SVGAGI. Trimming took off 7 bases at V and 13 bases at J, with 13 bases between the two ends.

This clone was observed once. The rearrangement links TRBV6-4 to TRBJ1-1; maybe TRBD1 (6 bases). The V gene's germline CDR1 is MRHNA and CDR2 SNTAGT. Trimming took 7 bases from V and 2 from J, leaving 20 bases between them. The CDR3 has 16 amino acids. DNA for the CDR3: TGTGCCAGCACCCACCCATGGGGGGCGGGAAACACTGAAGCTTTCTTT. Its translation: CASTHPWGAGNTEAFF.

This chain uses TRBV30 with TRBJ1-1; no clear D. The V end was cut by 5 bases, the J end by 4 bases, with 11 bases between. The CDR3 extends over 12 amino acids. Germline-derived CDR1 and CDR2 are GTSNPN and SVGIG (reference sequence). The CDR3 loop reads CAWGGLFTEAFF. CDR3 sequence (DNA): TGTGCCTGGGGAGGGTTGTTCACTGAAGCTTTCTTT.

J is TRBJ2-7 and V is TRBV6-5, with D possibly TRBD2 on 5 matching bases. Between the trimmed V and J ends, which lost 6 bases and 7 bases, there was a span of 13 bases. Germline lookup yields CDR1 MNHEY and CDR2 SVGAGI. CDR3 length: 12 residues. The CDR3 nucleotides read TGTGCCAGCAGCAAACAATCGGGAGAGCAGTACTTC. This gives the protein CASSKQSGEQYF.

The chain has TRBV12-1 and TRBJ2-1; the D call TRBD1 from the table was never checked on the DNA. TRBV12-1 is flagged as a pseudogene. The CDR3 runs to 16 residues. The CDR3 here is CASSSPRTGHYNEQFF. DNA of the CDR3: TGTGCCAGCAGCTCCCCTAGGACAGGGCACTACAATGAGCAGTTCTTC.

V and J are TRBV27 and TRBJ1-2; tentative D call: TRBD1 (5 bases). Germline CDR1 MNHEY, CDR2 SMNVEV (reference sequence). Trimming took off 6 bases at V and 8 bases at J, with 25 bases between the two ends. The length of the CDR3 is 16 residues. The CDR3 nucleotides are TGTGCCAGCAGACCGCTCTACAGGCCCTCGGGTCGAGGCTACACCTTC. Protein product: CASRPLYRPSGRGYTF.

The chain employs TRBV6-5 and TRBJ1-5; 7 bases map to TRBD1. Germline lookup yields CDR1 MNHEY and CDR2 SVGAGI. CDR3 length: 14 amino acids. Trimming removed 6 bases from V and 4 bases from J; junction bases left unmatched: 6. The CDR3: CASRPGTVNQPQHF. The CDR3 bases are TGTGCCAGCAGGCCCGGGACAGTTAATCAGCCCCAGCATTTT.

This rearrangement joins TRBV19 to TRBJ2-7; D uncertain. Germline loops: CDR1 LNHDA, CDR2 SQIVND (reference sequence). This CDR3 region has 13 residues. The V gene lost 3 bases and the J gene lost 5 bases, with 11 bases spanning the gap. As DNA, the CDR3 is TGTGCCAGTAGTATTGGGCAGGTACACGAGCAGTACTTC. This encodes CASSIGQVHEQYF.

This chain joins TRBV4-2 and TRBJ2-1; D is unresolved. V was clipped by 2 bases and J by 4 bases, with 12 bases between them. This CDR3 has 15 amino acids. Germline V lookup: CDR1 LGHNA, CDR2 YNFKEQ. CDR3 DNA sequence: TGTGCCAGCAGCCAACTTATCGACTCATACAATGAGCAGTTCTTC. It encodes CASSQLIDSYNEQFF.

The chain uses TRBV5-1 and TRBJ1-2; weak D call: TRBD1 (6 bases). Germline V gene sequence: CDR1 SGHRS, CDR2 YFSETQ. V was pared by 0 bases and J by 4 bases, with 16 bases between. The CDR3 consists of 16 residues. CDR3 nucleotides: TGCGCCAGCAGCTTGGAGTTTCAGGGGCCGGGCTATGGCTACACCTTC. It translates to CASSLEFQGPGYGYTF.

This clone has only one observation. J is TRBJ2-1 and V is TRBV25-1; the D is unclear. This CDR3 has 14 residues. V lost 4 bases and J lost 4, with 11 bases in between. Germline assignment: CDR1 MGHDK and CDR2 SYGVNS. The CDR3 spells CASSATVGYNEQFF. The DNA for the CDR3 is TGTGCCAGCAGTGCGACCGTGGGATACAATGAGCAGTTCTTC.

This clone appeared once. The J gene is TRBJ2-1, the V gene TRBV10-2; tentative D call: TRBD2 (5 bases). Trimming left V 1 base short and J 3 bases short, with 10 bases between. This CDR3 has 15 amino acids. Per germline, CDR1 WSHSY and CDR2 SAAADI. CDR3 in amino acids: CASSEFERIYNEQFF. The CDR3 nucleotides are TGCGCCAGCAGTGAGTTCGAGCGGATCTACAATGAGCAGTTCTTC.

The chain has TRBV4-2 and TRBJ2-2; no reliable D call. The CDR3 has 14 residues. V gave up 0 bases and J gave up 4 bases, with 6 bases separating them. The germline gives CDR1 LGHNA, CDR2 YNFKEQ. CDR3 region: CASSQDTGTGELFF. CDR3 coding DNA: TGTGCCAGCAGCCAAGATACGGGCACCGGGGAGCTGTTTTTT.

This clone was observed a single time. The gene calls are TRBV28 and TRBJ1-6, with 8 nucleotides matching TRBD1. Germline CDR1 MDHEN, CDR2 SYDVKM. J lost 7 bases, V lost 4 bases, and 3 bases had no gene match. The CDR3 runs 14 residues. CDR3 DNA sequence: TGTGCCAGCAGTTACAGGGGGAACAATTCACCCCTCCACTTT. Translating it yields CASSYRGNNSPLHF. Full variable domain (rest looked up from reference TRBV28 and TRBJ1-6): DVKVTQSSRYLVKRTGEKVFLECVQDMDHENMFWYRQDPGLGLRLIYFSYDVKMKEKGDIPEGYSVSREKKERFSLILESASTNQTSMYLCASSYRGNNSPLHFGNGTRLTVT.

The rearrangement joins TRBV5-8 to TRBJ1-1; 11 bases fit TRBD1. From germline, CDR1 is SGHTS and CDR2 YDEGEE. The ends lost 2 bases at V and 6 bases at J; junction bases unmatched: 3. The CDR3 has 14 amino acids. The chain's CDR3 is CASSFGQGAAEAFF. The CDR3 DNA reads as TGTGCCAGCAGCTTCGGACAGGGGGCGGCTGAAGCTTTCTTT.

The CDR3 DNA sequence: TGTGCCAGCAGCGTAGGAGGGGGCCTCAATGAGCAGTTCTTC. It yields the protein CASSVGGGLNEQFF. V usage is TRBV9 and J usage is TRBJ2-1; TRBD1 matches at 7 bases. V dropped 0 bases and J dropped 6; count of bases not matched to a gene: 3. The germline V gene encodes CDR1 SGDLS and CDR2 YYNGEE. This CDR3 has 14 residues.

The V and J genes are TRBV25-1 and TRBJ2-5; 7 bases map to TRBD2. The CDR3 length is 13 residues. Germline CDR1 reads MGHDK; CDR2 reads SYGVNS. With V trimmed by 3 bases and J by 5 bases, 3 bases remained unmatched. This CDR3 reads CASSEAGGETQYF. CDR3 coding DNA: TGTGCCAGCAGTGAGGCCGGGGGGGAGACCCAGTACTTC.